The rows below give T cell receptor beta chains drawn from one sample of a study of blood T cell repertoires in COVID-19. The data were produced by immunoSEQ multiplex PCR, yet TCRdb's version contains in-frame clones alone and is incomplete. Of about 180,000 clones listed, approximately 92% are singletons. Specimen: PBMCs or T cells enriched from blood (not recorded which). Every receptor here comes from a woman between 35 and 50 years old with acute COVID-19. Each CDR3 is given with its conserved first and last residue. D genes are given only for firm matches. Where a row states a size, it is once, few, many or the class of an expanded clone; other rows omit it.

clone_size	v_call	j_call	d_call	cdr3_length	cdr3_aa	cdr3_nt
.	TRBV12-3/TRBV12-4	TRBJ1-3	.	13	CASSSPGRNTIYF	TGTGCCAGCAGTTCTCCAGGGAGAAACACCATATATTTT
.	TRBV6-5	TRBJ2-7	TRBD1	14	CASSDRGPSYEQYF	TGTGCCAGCAGCGACAGGGGTCCGTCCTACGAGCAGTACTTC
.	TRBV10-2	TRBJ1-2	.	16	CASSDFTWGRNYGYTF	TGCGCCAGCAGTGACTTCACCTGGGGCAGAAACTATGGCTACACCTTC
few	TRBV6-6	TRBJ2-5	TRBD2	17	CASSQRTSGSAGETQYF	TGTGCCAGCAGTCAAAGGACTAGCGGGAGTGCGGGAGAGACCCAGTACTTC
.	TRBV5-1	TRBJ1-1	.	16	CASSLVGPRQGTEAFF	TGCGCCAGCAGCTTGGTCGGACCCCGCCAGGGCACTGAAGCTTTCTTT
.	TRBV5-1	TRBJ1-4	.	14	CASSLGRNNEKLFF	TGCGCCAGCAGCTTAGGCAGGAATAATGAAAAACTGTTTTTT
few	TRBV30	TRBJ2-2	TRBD2	16	CAWSGIAGANTGELFF	TGTGCCTGGAGTGGAATAGCGGGGGCGAACACCGGGGAGCTGTTTTTT
.	TRBV5-6	TRBJ2-7	TRBD1	13	CASSWGDRVVQYF	TGTGCCAGCAGCTGGGGGGACAGGGTGGTGCAGTACTTC
.	TRBV10-3	TRBJ2-3	.	13	CAISESLRDTQYF	TGTGCCATCAGTGAGTCTCTGAGAGATACGCAGTATTTT
.	TRBV5-6	TRBJ2-5	TRBD2	15	CASSLSQGGVETQYF	TGTGCCAGCAGCCTGTCCCAGGGAGGGGTAGAGACCCAGTACTTC
.	TRBV30	TRBJ1-4	TRBD1	13	CAWQADRFEKLFF	TGTGCCTGGCAAGCGGACAGGTTCGAAAAACTGTTTTTT
.	TRBV6-5	TRBJ2-7	TRBD2	14	CASTVTSGRYEQYF	TGTGCCAGCACAGTGACTAGCGGGAGGTACGAGCAGTACTTC
once	TRBV3-1/TRBV3-2	TRBJ1-5	.	14	CASSQGSRNQPQHF	TGTGCCAGCAGCCAAGGGTCCAGAAATCAGCCCCAGCATTTT
.	TRBV28	TRBJ2-7	TRBD1	16	CASSLGGWDRGREQYF	TGTGCCAGCAGTTTGGGGGGCTGGGACAGGGGGCGCGAGCAGTACTTC
.	TRBV9	TRBJ1-3	.	15	CASSQNGLAGNTIYF	TGTGCCAGTTCACAGAATGGTTTGGCTGGAAACACCATATATTTT
.	TRBV2	TRBJ2-1	TRBD2	16	CASTLEASGNTNEQFF	TGTGCCAGCACCTTAGAGGCTAGCGGGAATACCAATGAGCAGTTCTTC
.	TRBV4-2	TRBJ2-2	.	13	CASSPINGGELFF	TGTGCCAGCAGCCCCATTAACGGCGGGGAGCTGTTTTTT
.	TRBV28	TRBJ1-1	.	11	CASSLLTEAFF	TGTGCCAGCAGTTTACTCACTGAAGCTTTCTTT
few	TRBV5-1	TRBJ1-1	.	13	CASSYQMNTEAFF	TGCGCCAGCAGCTATCAGATGAACACTGAAGCTTTCTTT
.	TRBV29-1	TRBJ1-2	.	11	CSVGDGRGYTF	TGCAGCGTTGGGGACGGGAGGGGCTACACCTTC
.	TRBV7-2	TRBJ2-7	TRBD2	15	CASSVHSGSAYEQYF	TGTGCCAGCAGCGTTCATAGCGGGAGCGCGTACGAGCAGTACTTC
.	TRBV9	TRBJ2-7	.	15	CASSVGTTSQYEQYF	TGTGCCAGCAGCGTAGGCACTACTTCCCAATACGAGCAGTACTTC
.	TRBV10-3	TRBJ2-3	TRBD1	16	CAISELGTGTTDTQYF	TGTGCCATCAGTGAGTTAGGGACAGGGACTACAGATACGCAGTATTTT
.	TRBV7-6	TRBJ2-5	.	14	CASSLGVSRETQYF	TGTGCCAGCAGCTTAGGAGTATCAAGAGAGACCCAGTACTTC
.	TRBV9	TRBJ2-1	TRBD1	16	CASSPLPGQGFNEQFF	TGTGCCAGCAGCCCCCTACCGGGACAGGGGTTCAATGAGCAGTTCTTC
.	TRBV30	TRBJ2-2	.	15	CAWSLVRGLGGELFF	TGTGCCTGGAGTTTAGTTCGAGGTCTCGGCGGGGAGCTGTTTTTT
.	TRBV5-6	TRBJ2-1	TRBD2	16	CASSLGGGSFANEQFF	TGTGCCAGCAGCTTGGGAGGCGGGAGTTTCGCCAATGAGCAGTTCTTC
.	TRBV29-1	TRBJ1-5	.	13	CSVVGDSNQPQHF	TGCAGCGTTGTAGGAGATAGCAATCAGCCCCAGCATTTT
.	TRBV24-1	TRBJ2-7	.	11	CATPGRDEQYF	TGTGCCACCCCTGGCAGGGACGAGCAGTACTTC
.	TRBV10-2	TRBJ2-3	.	15	CASSVGRGSTDTQYF	TGCGCCAGCAGTGTCGGCCGGGGATCCACAGATACGCAGTATTTT
.	TRBV7-7	TRBJ1-6	.	15	CASSLGGYDNSPLHF	TGTGCCAGCAGCTTAGGAGGGTATGATAATTCACCCCTCCACTTT
.	TRBV11-2	TRBJ2-7	TRBD2	16	CASSLVERGGFYEQYF	TGTGCCAGCAGCTTAGTAGAGCGGGGGGGGTTCTACGAGCAGTACTTC
.	TRBV21-1	TRBJ1-2	.	12	CASSPDRGGYTF	TGTGCCAGCAGCCCCGACAGGGGAGGCTACACCTTC
once	TRBV4-3	TRBJ2-1	.	15	CASSLQGSYKDEQFF	TGCGCCAGCAGCCTTCAGGGGTCATATAAGGATGAGCAGTTCTTC